This T cell receptor (beta chain) was recovered during a study of T cells in Graves' hyperthyroidism and ophthalmopathy (dated by TCRdb to about 2019). With respect to the entire study: Peripheral blood samples were taken at initial diagnosis, before any treatment was given. Prospective prediction of ophthalmopathy was tested in an independent validation cohort of under 20 hyperthyroidism patients and some 17 patients who later progressed to ophthalmopathy. The approximately 90 discovery patients were divided at random into training and test sets in a 7:3 ratio. Once sampling was done, hyperthyroidism patients were given methimazole at a starting dose of 30 mg daily, whereas ophthalmopathy patients were given high-dose intravenous methylprednisolone. To identify distinguishing TCR V-J signatures, a discovery cohort of around 100 patients was used, comprising 40 to 45 with Graves' ophthalmopathy and approximately 58 with stable Graves' hyperthyroidism. The study also compared thyroid tissue and blood T-cell repertoires from a handful of Graves' hyperthyroidism patients. The paper describes TCR Vbeta CDR3 sequencing of around 140 peripheral blood samples, made up of around 41 ophthalmopathy patients, 70 to 75 hyperthyroidism patients and about 17 progressor patients. Study-level results and caveats: No statistical method was used to set the sample size in advance, and investigators knew the group allocation. Most expanded thyroid clonotypes (frequency above 0.001) were also detected in blood, suggesting blood repertoires may reflect thyroid immune responses. In validation, progression to ophthalmopathy was predicted by the model with roughly 71% sensitivity and just over 72% specificity, a median of roughly 6.4 months before onset. Ophthalmopathy was separated from stable hyperthyroidism by a 13 V-J signature model, with approximately 90% sensitivity and 81% to 82% specificity obtained in cross-validation and 80%/75% obtained in testing.

This clonotype was seen ten or more times. Its antigen has not been determined. Base qualities were left out, and no much larger clone turns up one base away. Ophthalmopathy patients had moderately to severely active disease, with a Clinical Activity Score of 3 or more, a NOSPECS grade of 4 or more, and a disease duration of less than 3 months. Any patient with an uncontrolled infection, another autoimmune disease, pregnancy or lactation was excluded. Diagnoses were established on the basis of clinical symptoms, serum thyroxine and TRAb, thyroid ultrasound, and orbital computed tomography. PBMCs were isolated from more than 8 ml of fresh peripheral blood by Ficoll-Paque density gradient centrifugation. Trizol reagent was used to extract total RNA, and RNA quality was then checked on an Agilent 2100 Bioanalyzer. The TCR beta CDR3 regions were amplified from the RNA transcripts. The first round of RT-PCR for the TCR CDR3 was performed with the HTBI primer set and the Qiagen OneStep RT-PCR kit. Libraries were constructed in a second round of multiplex PCR, after which size selection and purification were carried out. Paired-end sequencing of the libraries was performed with 100 bp reads on an Illumina HiSeq2000. In the paper's pipeline: SOAPnuke was used to process the raw data, removing reads that contained adapters or uncalled bases, had a mean Phred below 15, or lacked an exact match to the constant primer or identifier. COPE v1.2.5 was used to merge the high-quality paired reads, and each unique nucleotide sequence was defined as a clonotype. Clonotypes were aligned to IMGT TRBV, TRBD and TRBJ reference segments using MiTCR v1.1. Only V-J combinations with frequency above 0.0001, covering 99% to 99.2% of repertoires, were analysed. The TCS score was defined as F50 (clonal expansion) divided by E x V (chaos), with BLOSUM62-based TCRdist calculated between CDR3 peptides within each V-J. Welch's t-statistics and random forest reduced approximately 520 V-J features to 10 to 15, which were used in a naive Bayes classifier (R e1071). TCRdb passed the public sequencing reads through fastp at Q25 and MiXCR, retaining productive beta sequences. Each entry is one CDR3 protein sequence, shown with its most common DNA and genes. TCRdb assigned the V and J calls; the authors' analysis was not used. For this sample there are about 400,000 distinct CDR3 sequences; 11% to 15% appear just once. Over 25% of the sample lies in the top ten.

Trimming costs V 5 bases and J 3 bases, and their ends lie 11 bases apart. The germline V gene (reference sequence) provides CDR1 LGHDT and CDR2 YNNKEL. The CDR3, cysteine through phenylalanine, is 13 amino acids long. Only the CDR3 DNA is retained, 39 bases long and in frame from the first base. The chain links TRBV3-1 with TRBJ2-7; no confident D gene assignment can be made. The source material was blood. The sequence was obtained from a man aged 50-59 years with Graves' ophthalmopathy. The CDR3 protein is CASSSQSLYEQYF. Read as DNA, the sequence is TGTGCCAGCAGCAGCCAATCGCTCTACGAGCAGTACTTC.